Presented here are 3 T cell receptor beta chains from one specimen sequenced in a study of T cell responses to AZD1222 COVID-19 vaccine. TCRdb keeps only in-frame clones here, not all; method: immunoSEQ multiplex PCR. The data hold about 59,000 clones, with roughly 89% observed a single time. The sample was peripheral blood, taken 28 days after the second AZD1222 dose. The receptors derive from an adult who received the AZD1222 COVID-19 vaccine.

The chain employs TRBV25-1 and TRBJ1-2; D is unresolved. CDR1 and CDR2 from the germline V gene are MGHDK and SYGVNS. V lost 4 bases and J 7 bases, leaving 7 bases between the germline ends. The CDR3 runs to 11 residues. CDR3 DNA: TGTGCCAGCAGTGGTCACAGTGGCTACACCTTC. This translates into CASSGHSGYTF.

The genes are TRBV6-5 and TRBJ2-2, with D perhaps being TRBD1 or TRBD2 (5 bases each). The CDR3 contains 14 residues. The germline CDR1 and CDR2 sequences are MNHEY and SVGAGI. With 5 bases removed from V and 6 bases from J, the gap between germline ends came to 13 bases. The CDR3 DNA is TGTGCCAGCAGTCGGGACCCCTCGGCCGGGGAGCTGTTTTTT. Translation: CASSRDPSAGELFF.

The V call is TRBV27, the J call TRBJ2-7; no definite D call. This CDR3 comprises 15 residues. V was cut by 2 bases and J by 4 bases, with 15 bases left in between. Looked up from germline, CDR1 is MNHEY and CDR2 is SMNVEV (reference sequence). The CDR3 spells CASSLPDAGPYEQYF. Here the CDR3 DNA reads TGTGCCAGCAGTTTACCCGACGCAGGTCCTTACGAGCAGTACTTC.